This T cell receptor (beta chain) was obtained from a study of blood T cell repertoires in COVID-19. Whole-study context: Sites in the United States, Italy and Spain provided acute and convalescent COVID-19 samples. T cells, B-cell-depleted T cells, or PBMCs provided the cDNA or gDNA that served as material.

Generated by immunoSEQ multiplex PCR, the TCRdb table keeps only in-frame clones and is missing some. Altogether about 210,000 clones are present, roughly 94% being singletons, with the ten largest covering 1% to 1.5%. CDR3 length: 16 amino acids. Trimming took 0 bases from V and 7 from J; bases not matched to a gene: 7. In germline, CDR1 is LNHNV, CDR2 YYDKDF (reference sequence). Sequencing was performed on peripheral blood. This sequence originates from a young man with acute or convalescent COVID-19. The V gene is TRBV15, the J gene TRBJ2-3, with TRBD1 matching 10 bases. CDR3 loop: CATSRDGGTGVNTQYF. For the CDR3, the DNA is TGTGCCACCAGCAGAGATGGTGGGACAGGGGTGAATACGCAGTATTTT.